This T cell receptor beta chain was sequenced for a study of blood T cell repertoires in COVID-19. Across the whole study: COVID-19 samples, acute and convalescent, were from the United States, Italy and Spain. PBMCs, B-cell-depleted T cells, or T cells provided the cDNA or gDNA that made up the material.

Germline V gene data show CDR1 as MNHEY and CDR2 as SVGAGI. V was trimmed by 2 bases and J by 7 bases, leaving 11 bases between them. This CDR3 spans 14 amino acids. Per the original methods: The assay estimated nucleated cells by amplifying reference gene primers. The repertoire was sequenced with immunoSEQ multiplex PCR; TCRdb's copy has only in-frame clones and lacks some. V, J and clone size derive from that table, while D and trimming were established from the DNA sequence. Among over 400,000 clones, 86% were seen once, and the ten largest hold 1.4%. Input material: peripheral blood. This receptor was taken from a woman aged 30 to 39 with active or convalescent COVID-19. This chain connects TRBV6-5 to TRBJ2-2; maybe TRBD1 (7 bases). The CDR3 sequence is CASSYNQGGGELFF. As DNA, the CDR3 is TGTGCCAGCAGTTACAATCAGGGGGGCGGGGAGCTGTTTTTT.